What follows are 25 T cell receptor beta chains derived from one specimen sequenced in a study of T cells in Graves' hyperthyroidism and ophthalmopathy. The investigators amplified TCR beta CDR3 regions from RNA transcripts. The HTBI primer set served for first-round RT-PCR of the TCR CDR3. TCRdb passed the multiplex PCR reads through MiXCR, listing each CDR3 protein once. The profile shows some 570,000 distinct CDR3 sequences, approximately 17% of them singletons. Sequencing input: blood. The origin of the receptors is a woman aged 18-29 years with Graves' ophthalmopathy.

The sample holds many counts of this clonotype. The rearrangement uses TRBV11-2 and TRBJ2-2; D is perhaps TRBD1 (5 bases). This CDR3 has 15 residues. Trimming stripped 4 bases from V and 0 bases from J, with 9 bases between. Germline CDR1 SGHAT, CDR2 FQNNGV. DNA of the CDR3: TGTGCCAGCAGCTCATCAGGGACGAACACCGGGGAGCTGTTTTTT. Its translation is CASSSSGTNTGELFF. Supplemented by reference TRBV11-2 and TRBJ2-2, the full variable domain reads EAGVAQSPRYKIIEKRQSVAFWCNPISGHATLYWYQQILGQGPKLLIQFQNNGVVDDSQLPKDRFSAERLKGVDSTLKIQPAKLEDSAVYLCASSSSGTNTGELFFGEGSRLTVL.

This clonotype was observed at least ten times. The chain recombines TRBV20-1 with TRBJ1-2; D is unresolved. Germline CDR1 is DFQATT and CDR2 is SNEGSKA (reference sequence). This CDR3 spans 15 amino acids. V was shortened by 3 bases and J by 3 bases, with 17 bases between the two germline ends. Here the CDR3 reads CSASLLSAGDYGYTF. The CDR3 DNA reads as TGCAGTGCTAGTCTTTTATCGGCAGGAGACTATGGCTACACCTTC.

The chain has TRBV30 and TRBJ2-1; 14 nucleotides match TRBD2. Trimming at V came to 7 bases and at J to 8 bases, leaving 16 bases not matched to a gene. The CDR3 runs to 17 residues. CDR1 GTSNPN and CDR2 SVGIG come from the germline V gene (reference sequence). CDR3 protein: CAFSRGRLAGGLDEQFF. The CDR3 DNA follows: TGTGCCTTCTCAAGGGGGAGACTAGCGGGAGGGCTTGATGAGCAGTTCTTC.

CDR3 loop: CASSLTPGQVYEQYF. The CDR3 DNA follows: TGCGCCAGCAGCCTAACACCGGGACAGGTCTACGAGCAGTACTTC. This sequence joins TRBV5-1 and TRBJ2-7, with TRBD1 matching 8 bases. Trimming took 4 bases from V and 3 from J; bases not matched to a gene: 9. The CDR3 covers 15 residues. Germline V gene sequence: CDR1 SGHRS, CDR2 YFSETQ.

CDR3 coding DNA: TGCAGTGCTAGAGAATATGTTGGGCTCCAAGAGACCCAGTACTTC. Translating it yields CSAREYVGLQETQYF. The gene calls are TRBV20-1 and TRBJ2-5; unclear D gene. V was cut by 0 bases and J by 1 base, with 12 bases left in between. The CDR3 runs 15 residues. Looked up from germline, CDR1 is DFQATT and CDR2 is SNEGSKA (reference sequence).

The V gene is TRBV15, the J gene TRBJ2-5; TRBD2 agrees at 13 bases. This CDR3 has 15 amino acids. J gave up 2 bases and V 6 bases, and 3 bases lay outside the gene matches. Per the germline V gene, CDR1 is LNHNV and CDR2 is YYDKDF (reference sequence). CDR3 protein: CATSGLAGEQETQYF. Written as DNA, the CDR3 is TGTGCCACCAGTGGACTAGCGGGAGAACAAGAGACCCAGTACTTC.

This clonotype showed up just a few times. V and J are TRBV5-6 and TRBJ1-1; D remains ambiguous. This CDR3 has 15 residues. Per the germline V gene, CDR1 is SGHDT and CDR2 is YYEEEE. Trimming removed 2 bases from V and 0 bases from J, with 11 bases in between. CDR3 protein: CASSLPSYMNTEAFF. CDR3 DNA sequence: TGTGCCAGCAGCTTACCCTCGTACATGAACACTGAAGCTTTCTTT.

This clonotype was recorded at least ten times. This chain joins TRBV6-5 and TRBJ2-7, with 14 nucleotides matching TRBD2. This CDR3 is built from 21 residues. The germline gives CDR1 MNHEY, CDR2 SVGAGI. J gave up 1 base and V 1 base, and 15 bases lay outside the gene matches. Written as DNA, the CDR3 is TGTGCCAGCAGTTACTTCGATCCGGGACTAGCGGGAGCAGATGGTTCCTACGAGCAGTACTTC. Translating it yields CASSYFDPGLAGADGSYEQYF.

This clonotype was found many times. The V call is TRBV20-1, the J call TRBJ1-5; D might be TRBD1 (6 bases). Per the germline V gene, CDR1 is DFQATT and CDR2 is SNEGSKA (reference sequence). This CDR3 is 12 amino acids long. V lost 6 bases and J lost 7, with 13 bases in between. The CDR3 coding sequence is TGCAGTGCCCGGGACATTGGCCAGCCCCAGCATTTT. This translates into CSARDIGQPQHF.

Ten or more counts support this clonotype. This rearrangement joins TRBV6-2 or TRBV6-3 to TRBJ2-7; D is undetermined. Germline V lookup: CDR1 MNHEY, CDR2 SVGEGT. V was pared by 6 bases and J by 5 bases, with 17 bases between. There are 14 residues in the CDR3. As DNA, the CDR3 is TGTGCCAGCAGCTACCGGGCCCCGTCCCACGAGCAGTACTTC. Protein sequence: CASSYRAPSHEQYF.

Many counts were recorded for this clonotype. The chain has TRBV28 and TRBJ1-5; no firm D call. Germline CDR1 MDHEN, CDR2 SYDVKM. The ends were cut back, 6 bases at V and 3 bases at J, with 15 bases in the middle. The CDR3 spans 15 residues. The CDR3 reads CASSLRGGINQPQHF. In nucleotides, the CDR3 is TGTGCCAGCAGCTTGCGTGGAGGGATCAATCAGCCCCAGCATTTT.

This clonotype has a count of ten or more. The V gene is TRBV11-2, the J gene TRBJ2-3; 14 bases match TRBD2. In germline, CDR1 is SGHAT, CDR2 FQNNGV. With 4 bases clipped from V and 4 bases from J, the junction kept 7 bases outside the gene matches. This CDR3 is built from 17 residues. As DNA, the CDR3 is TGTGCCAGCAGCTCCCGACTAGCGGGGGGGCTGGCAGATACGCAGTATTTT. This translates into CASSSRLAGGLADTQYF.

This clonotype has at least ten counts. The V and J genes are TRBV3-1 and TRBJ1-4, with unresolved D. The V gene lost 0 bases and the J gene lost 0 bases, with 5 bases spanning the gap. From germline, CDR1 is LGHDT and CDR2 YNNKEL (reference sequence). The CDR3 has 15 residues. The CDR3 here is CASSQEGTTNEKLFF. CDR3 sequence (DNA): TGTGCCAGCAGCCAAGAGGGTACAACTAATGAAAAACTGTTTTTT.

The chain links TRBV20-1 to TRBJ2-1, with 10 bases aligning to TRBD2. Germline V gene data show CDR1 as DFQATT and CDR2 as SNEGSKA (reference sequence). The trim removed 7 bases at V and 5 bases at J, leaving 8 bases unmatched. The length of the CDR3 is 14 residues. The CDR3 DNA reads TGCAGTGGGGCGAGGGGGACTAGCGACAATGAGCAGTTCTTC. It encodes CSGARGTSDNEQFF.

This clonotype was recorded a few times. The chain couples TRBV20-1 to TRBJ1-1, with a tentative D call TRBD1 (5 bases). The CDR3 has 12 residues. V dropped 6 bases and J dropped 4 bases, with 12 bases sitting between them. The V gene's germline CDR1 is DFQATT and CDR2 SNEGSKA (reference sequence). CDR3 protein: CSALGGGTEAFF. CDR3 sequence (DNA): TGCAGTGCCCTCGGGGGAGGCACTGAAGCTTTCTTT.

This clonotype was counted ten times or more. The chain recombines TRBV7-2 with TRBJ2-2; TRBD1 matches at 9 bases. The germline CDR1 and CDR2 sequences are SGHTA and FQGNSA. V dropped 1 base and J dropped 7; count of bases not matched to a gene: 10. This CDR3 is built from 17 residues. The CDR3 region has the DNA TGTGCCAGCAGCTTAGTGGGACAGGGAAGTAGGAACGGGGAGCTGTTTTTT. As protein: CASSLVGQGSRNGELFF.

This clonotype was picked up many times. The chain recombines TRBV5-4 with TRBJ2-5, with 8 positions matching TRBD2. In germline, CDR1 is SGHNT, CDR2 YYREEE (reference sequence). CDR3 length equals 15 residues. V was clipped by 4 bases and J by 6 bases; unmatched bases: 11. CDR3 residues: CASSNPPGGGKTQYF. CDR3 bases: TGTGCCAGCAGCAACCCTCCGGGGGGGGGGAAGACCCAGTACTTC.

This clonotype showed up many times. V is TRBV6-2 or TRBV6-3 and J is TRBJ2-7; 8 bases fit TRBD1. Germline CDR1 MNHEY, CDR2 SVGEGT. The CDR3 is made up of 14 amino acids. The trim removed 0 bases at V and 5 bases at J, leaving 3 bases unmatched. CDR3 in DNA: TGTGCCAGCAGTTACTCTCAGGGGGCCCACGAGCAGTACTTC. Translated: CASSYSQGAHEQYF.

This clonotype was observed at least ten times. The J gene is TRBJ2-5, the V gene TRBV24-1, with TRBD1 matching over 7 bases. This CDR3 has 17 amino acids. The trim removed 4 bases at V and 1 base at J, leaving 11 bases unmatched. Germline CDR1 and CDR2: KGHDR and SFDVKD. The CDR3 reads CATSERPGQKIQETQYF. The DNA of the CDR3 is TGTGCCACCAGTGAGCGGCCGGGACAGAAGATCCAAGAGACCCAGTACTTC.

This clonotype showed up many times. CDR3 sequence: CASSLERAIGGTEAFF. CDR3 in DNA: TGTGCCAGCAGCCTCGAACGGGCGATCGGCGGCACTGAAGCTTTCTTT. The chain links TRBV28 to TRBJ1-1; D is uncertain. CDR1 and CDR2 (germline): MDHEN, SYDVKM. The ends were cut back, 6 bases at V and 4 bases at J, with 21 bases in the middle. The CDR3 is made up of 16 amino acids.

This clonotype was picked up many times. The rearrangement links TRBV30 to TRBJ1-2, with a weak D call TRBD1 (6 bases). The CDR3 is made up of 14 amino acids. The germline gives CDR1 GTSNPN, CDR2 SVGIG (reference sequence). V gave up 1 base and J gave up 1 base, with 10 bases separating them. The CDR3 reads CAWSGTAYNYGYTF. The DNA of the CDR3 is TGTGCCTGGAGTGGGACAGCCTATAACTATGGCTACACCTTC. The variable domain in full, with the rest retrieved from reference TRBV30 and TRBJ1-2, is SQTIHQWPATLVQPVGSPLSLECTVEGTSNPNLYWYRQAAGRGLQLLFYSVGIGQISSEVPQNLSASRPQDRQFILSSKKLLLSDSGFYLCAWSGTAYNYGYTFGSGTRLTVV.

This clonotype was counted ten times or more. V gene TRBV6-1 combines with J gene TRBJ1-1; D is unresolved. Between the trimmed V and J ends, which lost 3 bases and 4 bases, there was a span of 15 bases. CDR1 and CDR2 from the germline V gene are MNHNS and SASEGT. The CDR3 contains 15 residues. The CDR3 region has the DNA TGTGCCAGCAGTGATTACAGCTCCAAGACCACTGAAGCTTTCTTT. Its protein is CASSDYSSKTTEAFF.

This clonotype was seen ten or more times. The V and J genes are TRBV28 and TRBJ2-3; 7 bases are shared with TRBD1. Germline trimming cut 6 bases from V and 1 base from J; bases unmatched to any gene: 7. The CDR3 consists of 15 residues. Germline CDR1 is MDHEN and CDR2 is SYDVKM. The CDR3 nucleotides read TGTGCCAGCAGCCCCAGGACAGGCCGCACAGATACGCAGTATTTT. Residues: CASSPRTGRTDTQYF.

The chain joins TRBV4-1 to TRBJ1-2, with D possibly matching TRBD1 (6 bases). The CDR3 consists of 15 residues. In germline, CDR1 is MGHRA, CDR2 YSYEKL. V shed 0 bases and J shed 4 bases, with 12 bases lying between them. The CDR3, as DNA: TGCGCCAGCAGCCAAGAAACAGGGTACGGCTATGGCTACACCTTC. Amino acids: CASSQETGYGYGYTF.

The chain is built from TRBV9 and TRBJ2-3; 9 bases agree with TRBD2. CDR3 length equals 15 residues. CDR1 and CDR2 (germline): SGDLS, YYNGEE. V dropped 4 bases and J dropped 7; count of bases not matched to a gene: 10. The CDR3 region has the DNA TGTGCCAGCAGCCTACAAGCGGGAGGAGTGAATACGCAGTATTTT. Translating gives CASSLQAGGVNTQYF.